Following are 28 T cell receptor beta chains from one sample sequenced in a study of human T cells and chemical hapten exposure. Time point here: patch test 3, about 24 weeks after DPC sensitization. Specified treatment: therapeutic diphenylcyclopropenone sensitization with weekly scalp DPC. TCRdb reprocessed the RACE reads via MiXCR and lists one record per CDR3 protein. This table has about 90,000 distinct CDR3 sequences, roughly 10% appearing once. The material sequenced was whole blood, taken in connection with sensitization to the hapten diphenylcyclopropenone (DPC). Receptors were obtained from a woman in her 30s with alopecia areata. Some clones in this sample may be carry-over from other donors' samples.

This clonotype has at least ten counts. The rearrangement links TRBV20-1 to TRBJ2-7; tentative D call: TRBD2 (5 bases). V shed 4 bases and J shed 4 bases, with 14 bases lying between them. This CDR3 region has 13 residues. Per germline, CDR1 DFQATT and CDR2 SNEGSKA (reference sequence). The CDR3 coding sequence is TGCAGTGCTAAGAACAGCGGTTCTTACGAGCAGTACTTC. As protein: CSAKNSGSYEQYF.

The V call is TRBV30, the J call TRBJ1-4; TRBD1 might be the D (5 bases). From germline, CDR1 is GTSNPN and CDR2 SVGIG (reference sequence). The CDR3 loop spans 16 amino acids. With 0 bases removed from V and 6 bases from J, the gap between germline ends came to 17 bases. CDR3: CAWSVQDTASDEKLFF. The CDR3, as DNA: TGTGCCTGGAGTGTACAGGACACAGCTTCCGATGAAAAACTGTTTTTT.

This clonotype was detected a few times. This rearrangement joins TRBV7-2 to TRBJ2-3; 10 bases fit TRBD1. V dropped 5 bases and J dropped 3; count of bases not matched to a gene: 5. The germline CDR1 and CDR2 sequences are SGHTA and FQGNSA. This CDR3 has 15 residues. CDR3 sequence: CASSLWTGGTDTQYF. The CDR3 DNA follows: TGTGCCAGCAGCCTCTGGACAGGGGGAACAGATACGCAGTATTTT.

The chain recombines TRBV20-1 with TRBJ2-1; tentatively, D is TRBD2 (6 bases). Germline assignment: CDR1 DFQATT and CDR2 SNEGSKA (reference sequence). V lost 5 bases and J 9 bases, leaving 17 bases between the germline ends. The CDR3 is made up of 13 amino acids. For the CDR3, the DNA is TGCAGTGCTCCCCCGACTAGATCCGCTGAGCAGTTCTTC. Its protein product is CSAPPTRSAEQFF.

The CDR3 region has the DNA TGTGCCTGGAGCAGGGACTTGAGAGAGCAGTTCTTC. Its protein product is CAWSRDLREQFF. The gene calls are TRBV30 and TRBJ2-1; D possibly corresponds to TRBD2 (6 bases). The CDR3 has 12 residues. V lost 3 bases, J lost 10 bases, and 13 bases lay in between. Looked up from germline, CDR1 is GTSNPN and CDR2 is SVGIG (reference sequence). Supplemented by reference TRBV30 and TRBJ2-1, the full variable domain reads SQTIHQWPATLVQPVGSPLSLECTVEGTSNPNLYWYRQAAGRGLQLLFYSVGIGQISSEVPQNLSASRPQDRQFILSSKKLLLSDSGFYLCAWSRDLREQFFGPGTRLTVL.

This clonotype was observed many times. The chain recombines TRBV29-1 with TRBJ2-2; 8 bases match TRBD2. V gave up 7 bases and J gave up 4 bases; unmatched junction bases: 11. CDR1 and CDR2 from the germline V gene are SQVTM and ANQGSEA. This CDR3 contains 15 residues. This CDR3 is CSANAGLGGTGELFF. The CDR3 coding sequence is TGCAGCGCCAATGCGGGACTAGGAGGCACCGGGGAGCTGTTTTTT.

The gene calls are TRBV20-1 and TRBJ2-7, with 8 bases identical to TRBD2. Germline values: CDR1 DFQATT, CDR2 SNEGSKA (reference sequence). This CDR3 is built from 12 residues. V dropped 3 bases and J dropped 4; count of bases not matched to a gene: 2. CDR3 in amino acids: CSASGREYEQYF. The CDR3 coding sequence is TGCAGTGCTAGCGGGAGGGAGTACGAGCAGTACTTC.

This clonotype was counted at least ten times. The chain is built from TRBV5-1 and TRBJ2-3; D gene unclear. Looked up from germline, CDR1 is SGHRS and CDR2 is YFSETQ. V lost 0 bases, J lost 9 bases, and 14 bases lay in between. The CDR3 is made up of 14 amino acids. CDR3 region: CASSLGARLETQYF. The CDR3, as DNA: TGCGCCAGCAGCTTGGGGGCCCGACTGGAGACGCAGTATTTT.

Ten or more counts support this clonotype. V and J are TRBV11-2 and TRBJ2-3; 10 bases are shared with TRBD2. CDR1 and CDR2 from the germline V gene are SGHAT and FQNNGV. The CDR3 length is 15 residues. The V and J ends lost 3 bases and 6 bases, in that order; junction bases with no gene match: 6. The DNA of the CDR3 is TGTGCCAGCAGCTTTAGCGGGGGGAACGGGGATACGCAGTATTTT. It codes for CASSFSGGNGDTQYF.

At least ten counts were recorded for this clonotype. The rearrangement uses TRBV7-8 and TRBJ1-5, with no clear D. The V gene's germline CDR1 is SGHVS and CDR2 FQNEAQ. The CDR3 contains 13 residues. Trimming stripped 1 base from V and 4 bases from J, with 5 bases between. DNA of the CDR3: TGTGCCAGCAGCTTAGTAGGGAATCAGCCCCAGCATTTT. Translation gives CASSLVGNQPQHF.

This clonotype was recorded a few times. The V call is TRBV20-1, the J call TRBJ2-7, with 7 bases identical to TRBD1. With 6 bases clipped from V and 2 bases from J, the junction kept 7 bases outside the gene matches. Per germline, CDR1 DFQATT and CDR2 SNEGSKA (reference sequence). The CDR3 runs 13 residues. The CDR3 region has the DNA TGCAGTGCCAGGGGACAGACCGCCTACGAGCAGTACTTC. Residues: CSARGQTAYEQYF.

CDR3 DNA: TGTGCCAGCAGCCAAGAGTGGGGGACTAGCGGACACAATGAGCAGTTCTTC. It translates to CASSQEWGTSGHNEQFF. This chain uses TRBV3-1 with TRBJ2-1; TRBD2 agrees at 11 bases. Losses at the gene ends were 0 bases for V and 5 bases for J; bases not matched to a gene: 6. Germline CDR1 and CDR2: LGHDT and YNNKEL (reference sequence). This CDR3 spans 17 amino acids.

This clonotype was detected ten times or more. This sequence joins TRBV7-3 and TRBJ2-1, with TRBD2 matching 12 bases. Germline V gene data show CDR1 as SGHTA and CDR2 as FQGTGA. The V and J ends lost 5 bases and 9 bases, in that order; junction bases with no gene match: 11. There are 16 residues in the CDR3. The CDR3 DNA reads TGTGCCAGCAGCCCCAATCTAGCGGGAGGGCCGGGTGAGCAGTTCTTC. Encoded protein: CASSPNLAGGPGEQFF. The full variable domain, completed using reference TRBV7-3 and TRBJ2-1, is GAGVSQTPSNKVTEKGKYVELRCDPISGHTALYWYRQSLGQGPEFLIYFQGTGAADDSGLPNDRFFAVRPEGSVSTLKIQRTERGDSAVYLCASSPNLAGGPGEQFFGPGTRLTVL.

As to this clonotype: This sequence may be a read error, since a much larger clone differs from it by one base. The rearrangement uses TRBV29-1 and TRBJ2-7, with TRBD1 identical over 8 bases. The germline V gene has CDR1 SQVTM and CDR2 ANQGSEA. The V segment lost 5 bases and the J segment 0 bases; nucleotides outside the gene matches: 3. The CDR3 has 13 amino acids. The CDR3 loop is CSVIQGGSYEQYF. CDR3 coding DNA: TGCAGCGTTATACAGGGGGGCTCCTACGAGCAGTACTTC.

The chain carries TRBV6-6 and TRBJ2-4; the D is unclear. V lost 5 bases and J 2 bases, leaving 13 bases between the germline ends. Germline lookup yields CDR1 MNHNY and CDR2 SVGAGI (reference sequence). CDR3 length: 15 amino acids. The CDR3 spells CASSAQEPTKNIQYF. The CDR3 DNA reads as TGTGCCAGCAGTGCGCAGGAACCAACCAAAAACATTCAGTACTTC.

This clonotype was counted between two and nine times. The V call is TRBV7-6, the J call TRBJ2-6; D may be TRBD1 or TRBD2 (5 bases each). Trimming cost V 5 bases and J 0 bases, with 17 bases left between them. Germline-derived CDR1 and CDR2 are SGHVS and FNYEAQ. The CDR3 sequence is 18 residues long. This CDR3 reads CASSPLVQGRSGANVLTF. The CDR3 DNA is TGTGCCAGCAGCCCCCTTGTTCAGGGACGCTCTGGGGCCAACGTCCTGACTTTC.

The V and J genes are TRBV5-1 and TRBJ2-2; either TRBD1 or TRBD2 may fit D (5 bases each). V gave up 1 base and J gave up 4 bases, with 11 bases separating them. This CDR3 contains 15 residues. From germline, CDR1 is SGHRS and CDR2 YFSETQ. The CDR3 spells CASSLRDRATGELFF. CDR3 coding DNA: TGCGCCAGCAGCTTGAGGGACCGAGCCACCGGGGAGCTGTTTTTT.

This clonotype was seen at least ten times. This chain connects TRBV6-6 to TRBJ1-5; D remains ambiguous. Germline CDR1 is MNHNY and CDR2 is SVGAGI (reference sequence). CDR3 size: 14 residues. V lost 2 bases to trimming and J lost 3 bases, with 8 bases between them. CDR3 in amino acids: CASSYNFVNQPQHF. As DNA, the CDR3 is TGTGCCAGCAGTTACAATTTTGTCAATCAGCCCCAGCATTTT.

The table lists this clonotype with a few counts. The chain uses TRBV5-1 and TRBJ2-7, with D tentatively TRBD1 (6 bases). The CDR3 spans 15 residues. Germline CDR1 is SGHRS and CDR2 is YFSETQ. V was shortened by 4 bases and J by 2 bases, with 16 bases between the two germline ends. In DNA, the CDR3 is TGCGCCAGCAGCCTGGGGACACCGGACCCCTACGAGCAGTACTTC. Amino acids: CASSLGTPDPYEQYF.

The CDR3 spells CSATDSGPGELFF. CDR3 DNA: TGCAGTGCAACGGACAGCGGCCCCGGGGAGCTGTTTTTT. This chain links TRBV20-1 with TRBJ2-2, with D perhaps TRBD1 (6 bases). The length of the CDR3 is 13 residues. Germline V lookup: CDR1 DFQATT, CDR2 SNEGSKA (reference sequence). V was cut by 6 bases and J by 6 bases, with 14 bases left in between.

This chain joins TRBV25-1 and TRBJ2-5; TRBD2 matches 10 bases. This CDR3 comprises 16 residues. The V segment lost 4 bases and the J segment 5 bases; nucleotides outside the gene matches: 10. Germline V gives CDR1 MGHDK, CDR2 SYGVNS. CDR3: CASSGPAGGPPETQYF. The CDR3, as DNA: TGTGCCAGCAGTGGCCCAGCGGGAGGGCCGCCGGAGACCCAGTACTTC.

This clonotype was detected only a few times. V gene TRBV4-3 combines with J gene TRBJ2-2; no reliable D call. The CDR3 consists of 18 residues. V was clipped by 0 bases and J by 0 bases, with 14 bases between them. Germline loops: CDR1 LGHNA, CDR2 YSLEER. This CDR3 reads CASSQEVPGATNTGELFF. CDR3 DNA: TGCGCCAGCAGCCAAGAAGTACCAGGAGCTACGAACACCGGGGAGCTGTTTTTT.

The sample holds many counts of this clonotype. V usage is TRBV6-5 and J usage is TRBJ2-3; the match to TRBD2 covers 9 bases. Trimming cost V 6 bases and J 5 bases; bases outside gene matches: 15. This CDR3 is 17 amino acids long. Looked up from germline, CDR1 is MNHEY and CDR2 is SVGAGI. CDR3 nucleotides: TGTGCCAGCAGAAACGGTGCGGGGGGGACTCTGATAGATACGCAGTATTTT. Translated: CASRNGAGGTLIDTQYF.

This clonotype has ten or more counts. This sequence joins TRBV12-3 or TRBV12-4 and TRBJ2-5; D perhaps matches TRBD2 (6 bases). The V gene lost 5 bases and the J gene lost 5 bases, with 15 bases spanning the gap. The CDR3 runs to 14 residues. The CDR3 sequence: CASSATSFSETQYF. The DNA of the CDR3 is TGTGCCAGCAGTGCTACTAGCTTTTCCGAGACCCAGTACTTC.

This clonotype occurred many times. The chain joins TRBV7-8 to TRBJ1-1; weak D call: TRBD1 (5 bases). This CDR3 has 12 amino acids. Deletions cut 8 bases from V and 3 bases from J, with 10 bases between. The germline V gene encodes CDR1 SGHVS and CDR2 FQNEAQ. The CDR3 sequence: CASGRGYTEAFF. The CDR3 DNA sequence: TGTGCCAGCGGTCGGGGGTACACTGAAGCTTTCTTT.

The genes are TRBV2 and TRBJ1-4, with D unclear. Germline assignment: CDR1 SNHLY and CDR2 FYNNEI. The CDR3 loop spans 14 amino acids. V gave up 5 bases and J gave up 5 bases, with 12 bases separating them. The CDR3 sequence: CASSLLSLNEKLFF. DNA of the CDR3: TGTGCCAGCAGTCTCCTGAGTCTCAATGAAAAACTGTTTTTT.

The table lists this clonotype with many counts. The chain recombines TRBV7-2 with TRBJ2-3; 14 bases align to TRBD2. The V segment lost 4 bases and the J segment 4 bases; nucleotides outside the gene matches: 7. From germline, CDR1 is SGHTA and CDR2 FQGNSA. The CDR3 has 17 residues. This CDR3 reads CASSSRRLAGGPDTQYF. The CDR3 nucleotides read TGTGCCAGCAGCTCAAGAAGACTAGCGGGAGGGCCAGATACGCAGTATTTT.

This clonotype was picked up many times. The chain uses TRBV20-1 and TRBJ2-7; tentatively, D is TRBD2 (5 bases). CDR1 and CDR2 from the germline V gene are DFQATT and SNEGSKA (reference sequence). The CDR3 length is 13 residues. V was pared by 4 bases and J by 1 base, with 11 bases between. CDR3 sequence reads: CSATPGLSYEQYF. The CDR3 coding sequence is TGCAGTGCTACACCGGGATTATCCTACGAGCAGTACTTC.